Listed below are T cell receptor beta chains from one sample, sequenced in a study of T cell responses to AZD1222 COVID-19 vaccine. TCRdb's copy holds only in-frame clones and misses some; the assay was immunoSEQ multiplex PCR. Of some 140,000 clones detected, 85% to 95% appear once; the ten largest clones hold approximately 7%. The material was peripheral blood, obtained 28 days after the second AZD1222 dose. Receptors originate from an adult who received the AZD1222 COVID-19 vaccine. The CDR3 runs from the conserved cysteine through the conserved F or W. Each record gives: clone size, J gene, D gene, V gene, CDR3 protein, CDR3 DNA. D genes are given only for firm matches. Size is stated for part of the rows, as once, few or many counts, or as a class when the clone is expanded.

clone size: .; J gene: TRBJ2-2; D gene: TRBD1; V gene: TRBV6-5; CDR3 protein: CASSRDSVYTGELFF; CDR3 DNA: TGTGCCAGCTCCCGGGACAGCGTATACACCGGGGAGCTGTTTTTT
clone size: .; J gene: TRBJ1-1; D gene: TRBD1; V gene: TRBV30; CDR3 protein: CAWSVLGTASKAFF; CDR3 DNA: TGTGCCTGGAGTGTACTCGGGACAGCCTCAAAAGCTTTCTTT
clone size: .; J gene: TRBJ2-1; D gene: TRBD1; V gene: TRBV5-1; CDR3 protein: CASISAPGQGYHNEQFF; CDR3 DNA: TGCGCCAGCATAAGCGCGCCGGGACAGGGGTATCACAATGAGCAGTTCTTC
clone size: once; J gene: TRBJ2-5; D gene: .; V gene: TRBV9; CDR3 protein: CASSPTGGYQETQYF; CDR3 DNA: TGTGCCAGCAGCCCGACCGGCGGGTACCAAGAGACCCAGTACTTC
clone size: .; J gene: TRBJ1-3; D gene: .; V gene: TRBV29-1; CDR3 protein: CSVVWDGGNTIYF; CDR3 DNA: TGCAGCGTCGTGTGGGACGGCGGAAACACCATATATTTT
clone size: .; J gene: TRBJ1-2; D gene: .; V gene: TRBV4-3; CDR3 protein: CASSQVWGPTSYGYTF; CDR3 DNA: TGCGCCAGCAGCCAAGTCTGGGGCCCAACCAGCTATGGCTACACCTTC
clone size: .; J gene: TRBJ1-1; D gene: .; V gene: TRBV30; CDR3 protein: CAWDGNPEAFF; CDR3 DNA: TGTGCCTGGGATGGGAACCCTGAAGCTTTCTTT
clone size: .; J gene: TRBJ2-7; D gene: .; V gene: TRBV27; CDR3 protein: CASSLGGLIAYEQYF; CDR3 DNA: TGTGCCAGCAGTTTGGGCGGTCTGATAGCCTACGAGCAGTACTTC
clone size: .; J gene: TRBJ1-1; D gene: .; V gene: TRBV19; CDR3 protein: CASSTVGGTEAFF; CDR3 DNA: TGTGCCAGTAGTACGGTAGGGGGCACTGAAGCTTTCTTT
clone size: once; J gene: TRBJ1-1; D gene: .; V gene: TRBV3-1/TRBV3-2; CDR3 protein: CASSAQETGYTEAFF; CDR3 DNA: TGTGCCAGCAGCGCTCAAGAGACTGGTTACACTGAAGCTTTCTTT
clone size: .; J gene: TRBJ1-5; D gene: .; V gene: TRBV29-1; CDR3 protein: CSVVVDGRNQPQHF; CDR3 DNA: TGCAGCGTTGTGGTGGACGGCCGCAATCAGCCCCAGCATTTT
clone size: .; J gene: TRBJ1-4; D gene: .; V gene: TRBV7-8; CDR3 protein: CASSLAVGKNEKLFF; CDR3 DNA: TGTGCCAGCAGCTTAGCGGTAGGGAAAAATGAAAAACTGTTTTTT
clone size: few; J gene: TRBJ1-4; D gene: .; V gene: TRBV7-8; CDR3 protein: CASSSRQGPVEKLFF; CDR3 DNA: TGTGCCAGCAGCTCACGTCAGGGGCCAGTTGAAAAACTGTTTTTT
clone size: .; J gene: TRBJ1-3; D gene: TRBD1; V gene: TRBV6-5; CDR3 protein: CASNSGTVGNTIYF; CDR3 DNA: TGTGCCAGCAATTCCGGGACAGTTGGAAACACCATATATTTT